The present TCR beta chain was sequenced within a study of blood T cell repertoires in COVID-19. The length of the CDR3 is 14 residues. Germline V lookup: CDR1 LGHDT, CDR2 YNNKEL (reference sequence). Trimming cost V 1 base and J 7 bases; bases outside gene matches: 6. TCRdb keeps only in-frame clones here, not all; method: immunoSEQ multiplex PCR. Here the sample spans a few hundred thousand clones, approximately 85% being singletons. The TCR comes from a human donor with COVID-19, enrolled during active disease. The donor label of this sample is uncertain. This chain links TRBV3-1 (or the pseudogene TRBV3-2) with TRBJ1-2; 7 nucleotides agree with TRBD1. The sequencing sample was made of peripheral blood. The CDR3 DNA reads TGTGCCAGCAGCCAAGGGGCAGGGGGAGGTGGCTACACCTTC. Its translation: CASSQGAGGGGYTF.